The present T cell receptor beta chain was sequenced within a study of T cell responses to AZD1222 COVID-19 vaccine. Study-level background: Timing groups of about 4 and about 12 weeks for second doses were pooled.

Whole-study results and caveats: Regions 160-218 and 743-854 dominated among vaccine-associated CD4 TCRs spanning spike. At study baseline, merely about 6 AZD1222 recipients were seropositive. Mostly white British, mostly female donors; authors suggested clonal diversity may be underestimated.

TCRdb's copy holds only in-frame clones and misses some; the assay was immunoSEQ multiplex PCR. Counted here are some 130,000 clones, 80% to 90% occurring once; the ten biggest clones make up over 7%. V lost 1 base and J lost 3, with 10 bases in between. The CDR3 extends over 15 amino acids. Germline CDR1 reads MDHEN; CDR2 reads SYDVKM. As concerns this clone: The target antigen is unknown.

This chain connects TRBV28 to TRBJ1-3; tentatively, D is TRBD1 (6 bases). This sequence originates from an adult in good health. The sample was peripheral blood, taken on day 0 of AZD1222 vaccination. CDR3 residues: CASSLYRADGNTIYF. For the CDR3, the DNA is TGTGCCAGCAGTTTATACAGGGCGGATGGAAACACCATATATTTT.